The rows below give T cell receptor beta chains drawn from one sample of a study of T cells expressing NK-cell markers. TCRdb reanalyzed the 5' RACE reads, giving one entry per CDR3 protein sequence and no DNA. This sample contains about 180,000 distinct CDR3 sequences. The sequenced sample was blood T cells: a sorted CD56 or NKG2C T cell subset, CD4+ or CD8+ T cells, or bulk PBMC T cells (not recorded which). Receptors were obtained from a woman between 18 and 70 years old in good health. The CDR3 runs from the conserved cysteine through the conserved F or W.

TRBV28,TRBJ2-1,CASSLIGNEQFF
TRBV7-2,TRBJ1-2,CASSLPGGIYGYTF
TRBV14,TRBJ2-4,CASSQREVAKNIQYF
TRBV4-2,TRBJ1-5,CASSQEDRNNQPQHF
TRBV5-1,TRBJ2-5,CASSLGSTRAQETQYF
TRBV28,TRBJ2-3,CASSLSGSPDTQYF
TRBV3-1,TRBJ2-1,CASSRPEGGQFF
TRBV5-1,TRBJ2-2,CASSFNPGQETGELFF
TRBV5-4,TRBJ1-4,CASSTRTGADEKLFF
TRBV20-1,TRBJ1-2,CSARDVRGLDGYTF
TRBV7-9,TRBJ2-4,CASSTSGRGNIQYF
TRBV9,TRBJ2-2,CASSPQEGTGELFF
TRBV19,TRBJ2-3,CASTGHRTDTQYF
TRBV5-6,TRBJ2-4,CASSGRDRGASQYF
TRBV5-1,TRBJ2-3,CASSLALAERDTQYF
TRBV6-5,TRBJ2-7,CASSYRGRDYEQYF
TRBV24-1,TRBJ1-2,CATSDLAGYTF
TRBV6-2/TRBV6-3,TRBJ1-3,CASRLLGTPGNTIYF
TRBV7-2,TRBJ2-2,CASSTPLAGVGELFF
TRBV7-3,TRBJ2-2,CASSPGTSVGELFF
TRBV21-1,TRBJ2-7,CASSKVFASNYEQYF
TRBV3-1,TRBJ2-2,CASSQDPGGGNTGELFF
TRBV4-1,TRBJ2-5,CASSQDSGTGGPAETQYF
TRBV19,TRBJ1-5,CATRDRAGQPQHF
TRBV24-1,TRBJ2-1,CATSDSSGTGFDEQFF
TRBV18,TRBJ1-6,CASSPRDSFEPLHF
TRBV20-1,TRBJ2-3,CSAGPAVRAWDTQYF
TRBV10-3,TRBJ2-3,CAITDSSGTDTQYF
TRBV9,TRBJ1-2,CASSPVGLGYTF
TRBV11-3,TRBJ2-7,CASSLDRHYEQYF
TRBV9,TRBJ1-5,CASSVGGTVGQPQHF
TRBV2,TRBJ1-2,CASSLDRGSNYGYTF
TRBV5-1,TRBJ2-1,CASSSGTGGTYNEQFF
TRBV27,TRBJ2-3,CASSLSRRGGSTDTQYF
TRBV7-3,TRBJ2-3,CASSLTGVARGADTQYF
TRBV6-1,TRBJ1-4,CASSEMGRREKLFF